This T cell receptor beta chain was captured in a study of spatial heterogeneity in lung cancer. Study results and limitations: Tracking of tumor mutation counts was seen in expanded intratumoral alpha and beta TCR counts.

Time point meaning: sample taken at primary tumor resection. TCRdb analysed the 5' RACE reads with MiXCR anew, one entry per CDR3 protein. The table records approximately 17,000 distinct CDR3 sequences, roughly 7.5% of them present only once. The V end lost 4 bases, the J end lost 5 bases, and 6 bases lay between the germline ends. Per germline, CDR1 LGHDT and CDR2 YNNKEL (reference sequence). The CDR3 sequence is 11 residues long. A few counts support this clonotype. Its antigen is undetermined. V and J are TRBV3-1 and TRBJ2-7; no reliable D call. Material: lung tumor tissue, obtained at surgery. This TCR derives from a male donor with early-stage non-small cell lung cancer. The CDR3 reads CASSLMDEQYF. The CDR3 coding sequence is TGTGCCAGCAGCCTTATGGACGAGCAGTACTTC.